This T cell receptor (beta chain) was captured in a study of PD-L1 blockade in urothelial cancer. Looking at the study overall: Most of the roughly 29 patients were men whose urothelial cancer was bladder-origin. Each participant's history included 0 to 3 prior chemotherapy regimens.

The CDR3 extends over 14 amino acids. Germline V gene lookup returns CDR1 SGHAT and CDR2 FQNNGV. Trimming removed 10 bases from V and 8 bases from J; junction bases left unmatched: 11. This sample's time point: pretreatment peripheral blood. Each patient supplied 1 to 8 pretreatment and on-treatment samples. Every PCR received spiked-in synthetic TCR analog templates. Sequencing was performed with immunoSEQ multiplex PCR; in TCRdb, only in-frame clones are kept and a portion is missing. Counted here are more than 50,000 clones, approximately 81% occurring once; the ten biggest clones make up 3% to 4%.

V is TRBV11-2 and J is TRBJ2-1; 10 positions agree with TRBD2. The receptor comes from a man between 65 and 80 years old with urothelial cancer. Sequencing was performed on PBMCs, taken around atezolizumab (anti-PD-L1) treatment. CDR3 in amino acids: CATSGTSVEYEQFF. For the CDR3, the DNA is TGTGCCACCTCCGGGACTAGCGTTGAGTATGAGCAGTTCTTC.